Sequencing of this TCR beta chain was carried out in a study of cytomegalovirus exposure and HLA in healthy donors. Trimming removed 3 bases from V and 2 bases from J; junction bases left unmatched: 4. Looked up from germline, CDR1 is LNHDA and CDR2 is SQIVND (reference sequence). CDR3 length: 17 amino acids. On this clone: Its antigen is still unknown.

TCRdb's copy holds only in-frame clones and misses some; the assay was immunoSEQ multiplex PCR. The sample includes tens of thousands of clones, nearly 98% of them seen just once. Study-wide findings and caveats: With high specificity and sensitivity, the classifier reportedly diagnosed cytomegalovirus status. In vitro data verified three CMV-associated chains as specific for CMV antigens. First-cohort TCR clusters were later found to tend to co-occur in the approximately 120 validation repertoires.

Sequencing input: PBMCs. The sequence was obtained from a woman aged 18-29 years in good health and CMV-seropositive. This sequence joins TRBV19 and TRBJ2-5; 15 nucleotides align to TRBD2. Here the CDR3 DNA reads TGTGCCAGTAGTATTAGGGGACTAGCGGGAGGACAAGAGACCCAGTACTTC. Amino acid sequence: CASSIRGLAGGQETQYF.